This T cell receptor (beta chain) is from a study of cytomegalovirus exposure and HLA in healthy donors (dated 2017 in TCRdb). Study-wide context: According to an earlier analysis of a few hundred of the donors, roughly 180 million T cells yielded 90 million to 140 million unique TCR beta sequences and around 280 Gb of sequence data. An early release covering about 600 HLA-typed donors comprised 250 to 350 gigabases of sequencing data and around 85 million unique TCR sequences. Among the roughly 400 genotyped donors, approximately 82% belonged to the genetic ancestry cluster associated with self-reported Caucasian donors. The study aimed to test whether signatures of past pathogen exposure could be identified by cataloging public T cell receptors. The T cell repertoires of roughly 660 subjects were profiled by immunosequencing and related to cytomegalovirus serostatus. Besides the first cohort of roughly 700 subjects, a separate validation cohort made up of 90 to 150 different subjects was used. High-throughput TCR immunosequencing, statistical association of individual TCRs with disease status, and machine learning were combined to predict cytomegalovirus infection status. A later analysis re-examined previously published TCR beta repertoires from hundreds of donors and added high-resolution HLA genotyping to investigate patterns of TCR occurrence. In the later analysis, no new phenotypic data were used to find candidate immune exposures; instead, reliance was placed on TCR beta sequences and their occurrence across donors. An earlier analysis of approximately 500 of the donors applied high-throughput TCR beta sequencing to assess whether each TCR beta V gene segment acted as functional or pseudogenic. Donor age, sex, ethnicity and CMV serostatus were compiled alongside the repertoire data. A later genetic analysis used genome-wide SNP genotypes for about 55% of the 666 donors, treating that subset as a discovery cohort. All discovery cohort repertoires had been generated using a single sequencing platform. Both class I and class II loci were covered by HLA typing, at four-digit resolution. Typing coverage differed by locus: A, B, C, DRB1 and DQB1 were typed in roughly 620-630 donors, DQA1 in approximately 520, DPA1 in roughly 590, and DPB1 in 400 to 480. Roughly 5 DR-DQ haplotypes were handled as single units for association and clustering, since linkage in the cohort was strong. On average, approximately 250,000 unique TCR beta nucleotide sequences were sequenced per donor among 398 genotyped donors of the cohort, with around 19% of those sequences being non-productive. General study outcomes and caveats: For the cohort, immune exposure information was limited to CMV serostatus. In vitro tests confirmed that a few of the cytomegalovirus-associated TCR beta chains recognize cytomegalovirus antigens. According to the authors, the approach could potentially be generalized to other disease states and immunological phenotypes. Broadly in line with IMGT annotations, most TCR beta V segments showed up in productive rearrangements about 87% or about 30% of the time in an earlier analysis of some 590 of the donors. A later genetic analysis reported fewer N-insertions in productive TCRs among donors in an Asian-associated ancestry cluster than the roughly 700-donor mean. Assigning TCR associations to individual alleles was difficult when HLA alleles, especially DR and DQ, strongly co-occurred. Only TCR beta chains were sequenced in this cohort, and the absence of alpha or paired-chain data limited detectable features. A further reported finding was that TCR beta sequences accurately predicted the HLA-A and HLA-B alleles for most subjects in the first cohort. Correlated functional status among segregating V segments might be attributable to linkage disequilibrium, but an unknown experimental factor could not be ruled out. In a later analysis, 16,951 TCR beta sequences were associated with specific HLA alleles at a false discovery rate of 0.05. Presence/absence analyses assumed roughly uniform sequencing depth across donors, an assumption that may not hold. In a later genetic analysis, a missense DCLRE1C variant was associated with V-gene and J-gene trimming of TCR beta chains, and the association was replicated in an independent cohort. Some IMGT-functional V segments, including TRBV6-2 and TRBV6-3, could not be distinguished by the 87-base-pair reads and were therefore excluded. In a later analysis, HLA-associated TCR beta chains showed more clonal expansion and lower generation probabilities than non-associated chains that were equally common. A cluster of highly shared sequence variants was judged likely to represent a technical artifact of the sequencing pipeline. According to a later analysis, most CMV-associated TCR beta chains appeared to be HLA-restricted, and the HLA associations seemed to be driven largely by CMV exposure. Because some donors lacked HLA typing at each locus, the association tests relied only on the typed subset. The classifier was reported to diagnose cytomegalovirus status with high specificity and sensitivity in both the original and validation cohorts. In a later analysis, several top co-occurrence clusters were reported to appear linked to parvovirus B19, influenza, CMV and Epstein-Barr virus. Most TCR sequences were observed very rarely across donors, whereas some public TCRs were present in many individuals. The earlier analysis of approximately 540 of the donors excluded fewer than 20 rarely observed V segments, including chromosome 9 orphons, because counts were too low. In the study, some 160 TCR beta chains were listed as associated with cytomegalovirus. According to a later analysis, TCR association rates differed among HLA loci, with DRB1 alleles showing the most associated TCRs and HLA-C alleles showing the fewest.

Of note for this clone: This receptor's antigen is unknown. No much larger clonotype is one base removed from it; base qualities were not supplied.

Libraries were constructed by the immunoSEQ multiplex PCR assay. For the multiplex PCR, a mixture combining 60 forward primers for TCR Vbeta segments and 13 reverse primers for TCR Jbeta segments was used. Amplification of the CDR3 region of rearranged TCR beta genes was performed with a multiplex PCR assay on genomic DNA. Amplified TCR beta libraries were sequenced as 87-base-pair reads on the Illumina HiSeq System. In the authors' own workflow: A later analysis counted around 72 million unique TCR beta chains across the approximately 700 repertoires, and approximately 11 million of these chains were shared by at least two donors. Raw reads were error-corrected and collapsed into unique sequences with a nearest-neighbor algorithm that merged closely related sequences to remove PCR and sequencing errors. V, D and J gene segments were assigned by aligning CDR3 sequences to IMGT reference sequences. For a sequence to be retained, a match of at least six nucleotides to both a V gene segment and a J gene segment was required. A rearrangement counted as productive if the CDR3 had no stop codons and remained in frame with V and J, and every other rearrangement counted as non-productive. CDR3 was defined according to IMGT convention as the region running from the second conserved V-encoded cysteine to the conserved J-encoded phenylalanine. The earlier analysis of 587 of the donors excluded sequences that lacked an unambiguous match to a single V gene segment. An earlier analysis of some 500 of the donors classified V segments as functional when productive rearrangements were above 56.7% and as segregating when the standard deviation between donors was above 5%. A statistical classification framework was built to diagnose cytomegalovirus status from the catalog of TCR beta chain sequences. In a later analysis, TCR nucleotide sequences were compared against IMGT/GENE-DB human TR gene sequences so that V and J genes could be assigned. A later analysis assigned CDR3 sequences and most-parsimonious VDJ recombination scenarios with the TCRdist pipeline. In a later analysis, every TCR beta chain was defined by the combination of its CDR3 amino acid sequence and its V-gene family, and reads without a unique V-gene family were dropped. In a later analysis, 500 to 700 highly shared, low-generation-probability nucleotide sequences were removed to address suspected cross-contamination and a sequencing artifact. For each public chain, a later analysis derived a clonal expansion index from normalized ranks of inferred template counts within each repertoire. A later analysis computed generation probabilities with a VDJ recombination model fitted to out-of-frame rearrangements, and checked the results against IGoR. A later analysis scored TCR-TCR, TCR-HLA and TCR-CMV co-occurrence with hypergeometric tests, applying a repertoire-size bias correction to TCR pairs. In a later analysis, false discovery rates were estimated by permuting HLA or CMV assignments 20 times. In a later analysis, co-occurring TCRs were grouped using DBSCAN, with TCRdist sequence similarity added in when clustering inside HLA-allele-positive subsets. Repertoires with fewer than 30,000 or more than 120,000 public chains were left out of co-occurrence clustering, as were five repertoires with anomalous nucleotide sharing. TCRdb mirrors the immuneACCESS table, restricted to in-frame sequences. Some clones are absent from its copies; in checked studies, under half trace to an unresolved V gene, and the reason for the others is unknown. V and J calls and clone size are given by that table; D and trimming were obtained from the DNA. The sample table holds 140,000 or so clones, of which roughly 72% were seen once. The ten largest clones add up to less than 2% of the sample.

The cohort comprised fewer than 750 healthy bone marrow donors. At the time of sampling, every cohort member was nominally healthy, though immune exposures that went unrecorded were likely present. The donor was CMV seronegative and belonged to the group of 350 or so seronegative cohort members. Every donor gave a peripheral blood sample, and the peripheral blood mononuclear cells from that sample were used for TCR beta sequencing. Genomic DNA was extracted from the blood cell samples with the Qiagen DNeasy Blood Extraction Kit. CDR1 SGHAT and CDR2 FQNNGV are derived from the germline V gene. Trimming takes 5 bases off V and 7 bases off J; junction bases not matched to a gene: 3. Measured from the cysteine to the phenylalanine, the CDR3 is 13 residues long. Only the CDR3 DNA is retained, 39 bases long and in frame from the first base.

This chain joins TRBV11-2 to TRBJ2-1; TRBD2 matches 9 bases in the middle. This receptor was identified in a man aged 35 to 55 in good health and CMV-seronegative. The material sequenced was PBMCs. The CDR3 loop reads CASSHTSGNEQFF. The DNA is as follows: TGTGCCAGCAGCCATACTAGCGGGAATGAGCAGTTCTTC.